The source of this T cell receptor beta chain is a study of T cells in Graves' hyperthyroidism and ophthalmopathy. Individuals with ophthalmopathy presented a Clinical Activity Score of at least 3, a NOSPECS grade of at least 4 and a duration under 3 months. Fresh peripheral blood, approximately 10 ml, yielded the PBMCs. Regarding the study as a whole: Expanded thyroid clonotypes (above 0.001) were mostly also found in blood.

There were TCR beta CDR3 regions amplified from RNA transcripts. A set of HTBI primers served as the primers for a first-round RT-PCR of the TCR CDR3. Via MiXCR, TCRdb re-called the multiplex PCR reads, giving one row per CDR3 protein. The table records hundreds of thousands of distinct CDR3 sequences, 22% of them present only once. There are many counts of this clonotype. No antigen is known for it. The CDR3 is 16 amino acids. V was clipped by 4 bases and J by 5 bases; unmatched bases: 13. The germline gives CDR1 MNHNS, CDR2 SASEGT. Sequenced material: blood. The clonotype originates from a man aged 25 to 45 with Graves' ophthalmopathy. V and J are TRBV6-1 and TRBJ2-5, with 7 bases lining up with TRBD2. DNA for the CDR3: TGTGCCAGCAGTGGAACCGTCGGGGGAGGGCCCGAGACCCAGTACTTC. This codes for CASSGTVGGGPETQYF.